The clone carrying this TCR beta chain was picked up many times. Its specificity is unknown. The data were obtained in a study of CD8 T cells in ankylosing spondylitis. Study results and caveats: Previous work reported some of these motif variants in the synovial fluid and blood of reactive arthritis. Typical of ankylosing spondylitis blood, it appeared, was a TCR beta motif of under 10 highly homologous variants. Within matched ankylosing spondylitis synovial fluid, disease-linked clones were reportedly significantly enriched.

As the method for making TCR beta libraries, quantitative 5'-RACE with molecular barcodes was used. MiXCR, run by TCRdb on the 5' RACE reads, gives a single entry per CDR3 protein. This sample has about 510,000 distinct CDR3 sequences, with under 5.5% found just once. The source of this sequence is a male donor with ankylosing spondylitis. The sample consisted of blood, either unsorted or a sorted T cell fraction (not recorded which).

CDR3 loop: CASSRRDRATQAFF. The CDR3 coding sequence is TGTGCCAGCAGCCGTAGGGACAGGGCGACCCAAGCTTTCTTT. The gene calls are TRBV7-9 and TRBJ1-1; TRBD1 aligns across 9 bases. This CDR3 contains 14 residues. Germline CDR1 reads SEHNR; CDR2 reads FQNEAQ (reference sequence). V was clipped by 5 bases and J by 9 bases; unmatched bases: 10.